A selection of T cell receptor beta chains follows, all from one sample in a study of neoadjuvant anti-PD-1 for oral cavity cancer. Generated by immunoSEQ multiplex PCR, the TCRdb table keeps only in-frame clones and is missing some. The sample includes around 21,000 clones, under 45% of them seen just once. This specimen consisted of tumor tissue, obtained after nivolumab (anti-PD-1) treatment. The source is a person aged 35-79 years with oral cavity squamous cell carcinoma. Each CDR3 is given with its conserved first and last residue.

TRBJ2-1	TRBV2	CASSQVRGLEQFF
TRBJ1-6	TRBV27	CASSSLDRTNSPLHF
TRBJ2-5	TRBV5-8	CASSLARTDQETQYF
TRBJ2-1	TRBV10-1	CASSEDRGGGNEQFF
TRBJ2-7	TRBV7-8	CASSLGRAPTYEQYF
TRBJ2-1	TRBV7-9	CASIPETSGLYNEQFF
TRBJ1-5	TRBV7-8	CASSNHRDRSNQPQHF
TRBJ1-2	TRBV20-1	CSAVTSYGYTF
TRBJ1-2	TRBV20-1	CSARIYGYTF
TRBJ1-2	TRBV30	CASTWGGGYTF
TRBJ1-2	TRBV6-6	CASSLQGGYGYTF
TRBJ2-3	TRBV4-3	CASSQDRTGRTDTQYF
TRBJ1-2	TRBV29-1	CSVGQGGQNYGYTF
TRBJ1-2	TRBV6-5	CASSTTRKYGYTF
TRBJ1-4	TRBV5-1	CASSATGRHTEKLFF
TRBJ1-4	TRBV6-5	CASRPDRGLGGVFF
TRBJ2-3	TRBV19	CASSMLTGWDTQYF
TRBJ2-5	TRBV5-1	CASSLGLAGTETQYF
TRBJ2-4	TRBV5-4	CASTPEPGQQKNIQYF
TRBJ2-5	TRBV7-2	CASSTELAGGEETQYF
TRBJ2-1	TRBV19	CASRRAGGTYNEQFF
TRBJ1-1	TRBV29-1	CSVGWDTEAFF
TRBJ2-1	TRBV30	CAWKAGPNNEQFF
TRBJ2-3	TRBV10-3	CAIRPSGLTDTQYF
TRBJ1-1	TRBV9	CASSAQDRMNTEAFF
TRBJ1-4	TRBV2	CASSLDRGREKLFF
TRBJ2-1	TRBV25-1	CASSGHQGARNEQFF
TRBJ1-1	TRBV6-5	CASSYSGGQDTEAFF
TRBJ2-1	TRBV10-3	CAIRFGDRPYNEQFF
TRBJ2-1	TRBV5-5	CASSLSLGVSYNEQFF
TRBJ1-1	TRBV7-3	CASSLGAYRNTEAFF
TRBJ2-5	TRBV14	CASSLLAGGRETQYF
TRBJ2-5	TRBV9	CASSVDGQREETQYF
TRBJ1-2	TRBV14	CASSLDSFNYGYTF
TRBJ1-1	TRBV11-3	CASSPGQNTEAFF
TRBJ1-5	TRBV30	CAWSYGGREQPQHF
TRBJ2-7	TRBV18	CASSRDRGYEQYF
TRBJ1-2	TRBV11-2	CASTNTGGLSGYTF
TRBJ1-2	TRBV7-2	CASSLARENGYTF
TRBJ1-2	TRBV11-2	CASSSAIQGRGYTF
TRBJ2-7	TRBV5-4	CASSLVGAHIGSFEQYF
TRBJ1-2	TRBV7-8	CASSPWDSPGTF
TRBJ1-1	TRBV6-4	CASRAQGRDTEAFF
TRBJ1-1	TRBV11-2	CASSPRRGLNTEAFF
TRBJ2-1	TRBV25-1	CASSRAGTYNEQFF
TRBJ2-5	TRBV6-6	CASSYREKETQYF
TRBJ2-3	TRBV11-3	CASSLGGTPTDTQYF